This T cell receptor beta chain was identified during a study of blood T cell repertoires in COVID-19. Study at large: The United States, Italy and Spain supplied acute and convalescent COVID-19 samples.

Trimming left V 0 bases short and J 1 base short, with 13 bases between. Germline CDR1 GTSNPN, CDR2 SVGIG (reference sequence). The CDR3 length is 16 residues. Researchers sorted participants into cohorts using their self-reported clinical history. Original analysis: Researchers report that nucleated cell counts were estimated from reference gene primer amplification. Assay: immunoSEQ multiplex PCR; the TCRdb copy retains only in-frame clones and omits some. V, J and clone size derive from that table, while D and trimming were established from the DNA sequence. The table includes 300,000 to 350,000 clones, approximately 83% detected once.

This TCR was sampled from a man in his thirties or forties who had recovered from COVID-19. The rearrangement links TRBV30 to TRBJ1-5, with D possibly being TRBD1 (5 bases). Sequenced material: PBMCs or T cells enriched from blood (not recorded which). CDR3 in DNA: TGTGCCTGGAGTGTGGCAGGGCTTCTAAGCAATCAGCCCCAGCATTTT. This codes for CAWSVAGLLSNQPQHF.